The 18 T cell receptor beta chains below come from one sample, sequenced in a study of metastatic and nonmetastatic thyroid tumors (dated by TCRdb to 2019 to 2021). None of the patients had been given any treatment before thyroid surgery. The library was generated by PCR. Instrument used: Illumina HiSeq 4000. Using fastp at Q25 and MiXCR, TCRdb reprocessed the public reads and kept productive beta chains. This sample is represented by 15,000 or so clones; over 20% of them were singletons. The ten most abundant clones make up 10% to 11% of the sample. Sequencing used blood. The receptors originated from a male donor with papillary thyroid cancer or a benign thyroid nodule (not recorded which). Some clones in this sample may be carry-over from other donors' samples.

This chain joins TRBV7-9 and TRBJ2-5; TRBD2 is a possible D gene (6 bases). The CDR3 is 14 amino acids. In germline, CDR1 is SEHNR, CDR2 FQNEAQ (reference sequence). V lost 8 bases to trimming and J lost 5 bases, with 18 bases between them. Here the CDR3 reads CASFVPRGLETQYF. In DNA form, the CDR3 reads TGTGCCAGCTTCGTCCCCCGGGGACTGGAGACCCAGTACTTC.

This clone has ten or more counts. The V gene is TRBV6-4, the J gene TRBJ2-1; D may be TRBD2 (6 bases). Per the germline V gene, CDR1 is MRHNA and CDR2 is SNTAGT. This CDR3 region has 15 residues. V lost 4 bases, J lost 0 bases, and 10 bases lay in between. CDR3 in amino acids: CASSVGGNSYNEQFF. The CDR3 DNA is TGTGCCAGCAGTGTCGGAGGGAACTCCTACAATGAGCAGTTCTTC.

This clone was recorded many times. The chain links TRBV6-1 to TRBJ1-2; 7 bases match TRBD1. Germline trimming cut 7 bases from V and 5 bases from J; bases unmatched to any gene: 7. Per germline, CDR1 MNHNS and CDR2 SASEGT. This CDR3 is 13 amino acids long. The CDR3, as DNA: TGTGCCAGCACCGAGACAGGGACTTATGGCTACACCTTC. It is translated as CASTETGTYGYTF.

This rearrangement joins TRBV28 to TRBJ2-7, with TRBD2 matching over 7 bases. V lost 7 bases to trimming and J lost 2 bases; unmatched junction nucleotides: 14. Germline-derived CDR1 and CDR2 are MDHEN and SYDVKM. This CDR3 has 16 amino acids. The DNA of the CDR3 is TGTGCCAGCACCTTGGGGGGGGTGGAACAGACCTACGAGCAGTACTTC. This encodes CASTLGGVEQTYEQYF.

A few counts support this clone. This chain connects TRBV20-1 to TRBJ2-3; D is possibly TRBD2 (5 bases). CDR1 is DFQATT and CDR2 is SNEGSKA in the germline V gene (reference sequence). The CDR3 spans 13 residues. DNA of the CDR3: TGCAGCCTCGTAACGGGAAAGACAGATACGCAGTATTTT. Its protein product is CSLVTGKTDTQYF.

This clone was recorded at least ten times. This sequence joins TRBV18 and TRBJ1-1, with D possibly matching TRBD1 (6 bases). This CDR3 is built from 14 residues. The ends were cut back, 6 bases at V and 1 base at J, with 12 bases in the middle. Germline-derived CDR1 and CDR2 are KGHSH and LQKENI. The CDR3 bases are TGTGCCAGCTCTCAGGACAGACCGAACACTGAAGCTTTCTTT. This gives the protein CASSQDRPNTEAFF.

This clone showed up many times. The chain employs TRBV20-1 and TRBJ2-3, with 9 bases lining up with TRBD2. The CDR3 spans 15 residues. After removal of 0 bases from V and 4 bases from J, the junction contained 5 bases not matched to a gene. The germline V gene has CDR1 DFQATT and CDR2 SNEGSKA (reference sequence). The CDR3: CSARDTGGRADTQYF. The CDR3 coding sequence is TGCAGTGCTAGAGATACTGGCGGGAGGGCAGATACGCAGTATTTT.

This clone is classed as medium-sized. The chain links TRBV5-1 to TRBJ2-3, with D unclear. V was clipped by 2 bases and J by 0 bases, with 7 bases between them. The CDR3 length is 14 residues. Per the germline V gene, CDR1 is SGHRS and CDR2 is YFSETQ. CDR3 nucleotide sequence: TGCGCCAGCAGCTTTGACTTTAGCACAGATACGCAGTATTTT. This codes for CASSFDFSTDTQYF.

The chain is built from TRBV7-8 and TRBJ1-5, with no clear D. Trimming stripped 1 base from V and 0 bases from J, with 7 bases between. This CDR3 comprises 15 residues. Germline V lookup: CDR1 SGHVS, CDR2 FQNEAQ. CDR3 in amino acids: CASSLVSSSNQPQHF. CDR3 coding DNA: TGTGCCAGCAGCTTAGTTTCGAGTAGCAATCAGCCCCAGCATTTT.

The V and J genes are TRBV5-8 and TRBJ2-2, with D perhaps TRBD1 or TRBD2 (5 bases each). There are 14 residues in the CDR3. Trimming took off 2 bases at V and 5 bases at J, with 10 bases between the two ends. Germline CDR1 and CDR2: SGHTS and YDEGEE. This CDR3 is CASSFGGVTGELFF. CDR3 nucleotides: TGTGCCAGCAGCTTTGGGGGAGTAACCGGGGAGCTGTTTTTT.

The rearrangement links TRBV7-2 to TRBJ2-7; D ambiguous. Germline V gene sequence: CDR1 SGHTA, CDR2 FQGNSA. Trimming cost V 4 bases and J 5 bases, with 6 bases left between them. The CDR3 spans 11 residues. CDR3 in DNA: TGTGCCAGCAGCTCCGCCCACGAGCAGTACTTC. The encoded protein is CASSSAHEQYF.

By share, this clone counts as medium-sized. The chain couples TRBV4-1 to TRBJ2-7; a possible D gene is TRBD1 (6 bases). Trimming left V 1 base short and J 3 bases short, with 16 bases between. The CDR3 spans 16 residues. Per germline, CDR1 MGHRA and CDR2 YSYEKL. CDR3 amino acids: CASSQVLAGAHYEQYF. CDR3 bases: TGCGCCAGCAGCCAAGTTTTGGCAGGGGCCCACTACGAGCAGTACTTC.

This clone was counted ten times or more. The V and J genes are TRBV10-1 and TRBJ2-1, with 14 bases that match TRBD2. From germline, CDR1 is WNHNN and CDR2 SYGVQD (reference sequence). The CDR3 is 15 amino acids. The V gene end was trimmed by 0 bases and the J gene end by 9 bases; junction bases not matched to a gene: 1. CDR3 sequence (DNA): TGCGCCAGCAGTGAGTCGACTAGCGGGGGGGTTGAGCAGTTCTTC. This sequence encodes CASSESTSGGVEQFF.

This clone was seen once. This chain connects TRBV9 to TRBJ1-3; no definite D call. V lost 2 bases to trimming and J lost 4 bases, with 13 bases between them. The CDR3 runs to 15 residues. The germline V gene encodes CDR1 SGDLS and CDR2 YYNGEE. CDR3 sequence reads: CASSVDTSAGNTIYF. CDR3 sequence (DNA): TGTGCCAGCAGCGTCGACACAAGCGCAGGAAACACCATATATTTT.

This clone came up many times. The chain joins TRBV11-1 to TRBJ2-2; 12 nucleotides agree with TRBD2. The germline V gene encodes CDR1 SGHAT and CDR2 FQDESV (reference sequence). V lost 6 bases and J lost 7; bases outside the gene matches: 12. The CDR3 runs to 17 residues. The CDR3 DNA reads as TGTGCCAGCAGGGACACACCGGGACTAGCGGGTCTCGGGGAGCTGTTTTTT. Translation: CASRDTPGLAGLGELFF.

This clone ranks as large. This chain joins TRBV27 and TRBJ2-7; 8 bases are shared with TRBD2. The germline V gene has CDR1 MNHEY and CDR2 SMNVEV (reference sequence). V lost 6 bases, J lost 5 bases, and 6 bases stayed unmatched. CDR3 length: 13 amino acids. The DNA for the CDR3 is TGTGCCAGCAGGACTAGCGCCCTCCACGAGCAGTACTTC. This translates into CASRTSALHEQYF.

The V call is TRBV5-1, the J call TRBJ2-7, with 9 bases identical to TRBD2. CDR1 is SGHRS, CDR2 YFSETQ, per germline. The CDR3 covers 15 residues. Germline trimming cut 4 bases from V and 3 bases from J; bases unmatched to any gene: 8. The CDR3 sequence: CASSAAGGLFYEQYF. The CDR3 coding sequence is TGCGCCAGCAGCGCAGCGGGGGGCCTCTTCTACGAGCAGTACTTC.

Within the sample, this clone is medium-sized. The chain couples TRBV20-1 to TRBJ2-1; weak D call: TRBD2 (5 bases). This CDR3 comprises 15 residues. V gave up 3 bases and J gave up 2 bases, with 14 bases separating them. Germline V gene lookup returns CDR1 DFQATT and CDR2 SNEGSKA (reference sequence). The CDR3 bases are TGCAGTGCTAGGAGGGCGGAGAACCCCTACAATGAGCAGTTCTTC. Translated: CSARRAENPYNEQFF.